A selection of T cell receptor beta chains follows, all from one sample in a study of blood T cell repertoires in COVID-19. Assay: immunoSEQ multiplex PCR; the TCRdb copy retains only in-frame clones and omits some. The data hold approximately 430,000 clones, with around 86% observed a single time. The sequenced material came from peripheral blood. The receptor source for this set is a woman aged 25 to 39 with active or convalescent COVID-19. CDR3s include the opening cysteine and the closing phenylalanine or tryptophan. A D gene is named only where the DNA matches it firmly. Where a row states a size, it is once, few, many or the class of an expanded clone; other rows omit it.

cdr3_nt: TGTGCCACCACGACAGTTAGCAATCAGCCCCAGCATTTT
cdr3_aa: CATTTVSNQPQHF
v_call: TRBV7-8
cdr3_length: 13
clone_size: once
d_call: .
j_call: TRBJ1-5

cdr3_nt: TGTGCCAGCCAACGTTCCCCCGGGACAGAAAATGGCTACACCTTC
cdr3_aa: CASQRSPGTENGYTF
v_call: TRBV7-8
cdr3_length: 15
clone_size: .
d_call: TRBD1
j_call: TRBJ1-2

cdr3_nt: TGTGCCAGCAGCCAATATAGGACAGGGGCTTTCTTT
cdr3_aa: CASSQYRTGAFF
v_call: TRBV3-1/TRBV3-2
cdr3_length: 12
clone_size: .
d_call: TRBD1
j_call: TRBJ1-1

cdr3_nt: TGTGCCAGCAGCCCCCCCGGGGGTAGCACTGAAGCTTTCTTT
cdr3_aa: CASSPPGGSTEAFF
v_call: TRBV9
cdr3_length: 14
clone_size: .
d_call: .
j_call: TRBJ1-1

cdr3_nt: TGTGCCAGCAGTTACTCGGGGAGCTACGAGCAGTACTTC
cdr3_aa: CASSYSGSYEQYF
v_call: TRBV6-6
cdr3_length: 13
clone_size: few
d_call: .
j_call: TRBJ2-7

cdr3_nt: TGTGCCAGCAGCTTAGGGACAGCCGGTGAAGCTTTCTTT
cdr3_aa: CASSLGTAGEAFF
v_call: TRBV7-2
cdr3_length: 13
clone_size: .
d_call: .
j_call: TRBJ1-1

cdr3_nt: TGTGCCTGGAGTGTAGGATCTAGCTATGGCTACACCTTC
cdr3_aa: CAWSVGSSYGYTF
v_call: TRBV30
cdr3_length: 13
clone_size: .
d_call: .
j_call: TRBJ1-2

cdr3_nt: TGTGCCAGCGGTCTGGCGGTCACCTCTGGAAACACCATATATTTT
cdr3_aa: CASGLAVTSGNTIYF
v_call: TRBV6-5
cdr3_length: 15
clone_size: .
d_call: .
j_call: TRBJ1-3

cdr3_nt: TGTGCCACCAGCAGGAGGACAGAGGGTGTGTGGGAGCAGTACTTC
cdr3_aa: CATSRRTEGVWEQYF
v_call: TRBV15
cdr3_length: 15
clone_size: .
d_call: .
j_call: TRBJ2-7

cdr3_nt: TGTGCCAGCAGCCAAGAAAGGGACAGGGAAGTAGACACTGAAGCTTTCTTT
cdr3_aa: CASSQERDREVDTEAFF
v_call: TRBV3-1/TRBV3-2
cdr3_length: 17
clone_size: .
d_call: TRBD1
j_call: TRBJ1-1

cdr3_nt: TGCAGCGTTGGCCTTAGCGCTTACAATGAGCAGTTCTTC
cdr3_aa: CSVGLSAYNEQFF
v_call: TRBV29-1
cdr3_length: 13
clone_size: .
d_call: .
j_call: TRBJ2-1